This T cell receptor (beta chain) is drawn from a study of T-cell reconstitution after alpha-beta-depleted transplantation in children. Findings and limits, study-wide: Surviving thymic progenitors and recipient T cells were the source of high TCRbeta diversity at day 60 in some patients. Alpha-beta T cells about two months after transplant reportedly derived from several hundred expanded graft clones. One year after transplant, T-cell counts and diversity came mostly from newly produced T cells.

For this clonotype: The target antigen is unknown.

There are 14 residues in the CDR3. Trimming removed 5 bases at V and 4 bases at J, with 12 bases between. Germline assignment: CDR1 LNHNV and CDR2 YYDKDF (reference sequence). Researchers prepared the TCRbeta library using unique molecular identifiers, the study reports. Each CDR3 protein gets one entry after TCRdb re-called the PCR reads with MiXCR. The sample contains about 980,000 distinct CDR3 sequences, about 26% of which appear only once. This chain joins TRBV15 and TRBJ1-5; D is unresolved. Sequenced material: PBMCs, mostly from graft donor cells, taken 360 days after TCRalphabeta/CD19-depleted stem cell transplant. The source of this sequence is a boy younger than two who had a stem cell transplant for SCID, so the T cells may come from the graft donor. CDR3 residues: CATSPRWRNQPQHF. CDR3 DNA: TGTGCCACCAGCCCAAGGTGGAGAAATCAGCCCCAGCATTTT.